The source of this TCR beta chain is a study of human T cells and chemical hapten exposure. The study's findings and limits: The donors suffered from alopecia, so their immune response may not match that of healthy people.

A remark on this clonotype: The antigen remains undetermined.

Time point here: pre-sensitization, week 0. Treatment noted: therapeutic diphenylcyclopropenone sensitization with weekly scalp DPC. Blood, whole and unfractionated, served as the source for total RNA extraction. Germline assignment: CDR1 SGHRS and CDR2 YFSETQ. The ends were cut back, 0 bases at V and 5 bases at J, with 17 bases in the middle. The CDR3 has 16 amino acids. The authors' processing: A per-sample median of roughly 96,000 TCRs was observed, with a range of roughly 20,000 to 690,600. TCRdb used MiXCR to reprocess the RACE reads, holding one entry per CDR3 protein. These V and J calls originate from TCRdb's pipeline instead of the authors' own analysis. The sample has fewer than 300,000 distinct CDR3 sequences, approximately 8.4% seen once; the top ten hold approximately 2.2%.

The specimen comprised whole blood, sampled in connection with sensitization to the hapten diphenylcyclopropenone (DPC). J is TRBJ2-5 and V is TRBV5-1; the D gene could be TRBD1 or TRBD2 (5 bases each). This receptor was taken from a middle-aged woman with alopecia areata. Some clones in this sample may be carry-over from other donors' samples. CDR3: CASSLASAGSSETQYF. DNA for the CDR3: TGCGCCAGCAGCTTGGCATCGGCAGGGAGTAGTGAGACCCAGTACTTC.